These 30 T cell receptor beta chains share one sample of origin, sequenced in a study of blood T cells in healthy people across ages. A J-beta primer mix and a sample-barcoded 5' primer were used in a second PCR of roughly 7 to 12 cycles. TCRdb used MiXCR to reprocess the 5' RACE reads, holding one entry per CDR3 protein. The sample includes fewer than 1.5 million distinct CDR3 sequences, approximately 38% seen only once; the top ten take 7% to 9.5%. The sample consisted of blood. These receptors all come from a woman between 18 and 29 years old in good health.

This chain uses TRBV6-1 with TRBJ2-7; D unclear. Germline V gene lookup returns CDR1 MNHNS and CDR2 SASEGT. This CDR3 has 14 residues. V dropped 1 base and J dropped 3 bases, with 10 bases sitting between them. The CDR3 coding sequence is TGTGCCAGCAGTGAAGGCCTACGCCGCTACGAGCAGTACTTC. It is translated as CASSEGLRRYEQYF.

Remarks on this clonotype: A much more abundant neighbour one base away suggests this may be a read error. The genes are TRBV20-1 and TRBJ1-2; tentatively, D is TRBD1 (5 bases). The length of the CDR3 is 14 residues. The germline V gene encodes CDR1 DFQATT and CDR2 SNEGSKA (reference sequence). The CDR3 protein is CGAIQEEGSGGYTF. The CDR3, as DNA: TGCGGGGCGATCCAGGAAGAGGGCAGTGGTGGCTACACCTTC.

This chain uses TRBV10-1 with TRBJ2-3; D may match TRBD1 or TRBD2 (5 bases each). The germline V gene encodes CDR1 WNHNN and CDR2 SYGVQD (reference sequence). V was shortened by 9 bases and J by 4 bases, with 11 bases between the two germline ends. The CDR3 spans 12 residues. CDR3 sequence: CASGDPPDTQYF. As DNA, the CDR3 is TGCGCCAGTGGGGACCCTCCAGATACGCAGTATTTT.

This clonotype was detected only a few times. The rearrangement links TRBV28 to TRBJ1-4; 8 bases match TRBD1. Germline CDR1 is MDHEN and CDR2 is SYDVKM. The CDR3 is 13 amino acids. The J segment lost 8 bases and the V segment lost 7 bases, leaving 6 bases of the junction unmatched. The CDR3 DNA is TGTGCCAGCACCAGGGGGCGGTCGGAAAAACTGTTTTTT. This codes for CASTRGRSEKLFF.

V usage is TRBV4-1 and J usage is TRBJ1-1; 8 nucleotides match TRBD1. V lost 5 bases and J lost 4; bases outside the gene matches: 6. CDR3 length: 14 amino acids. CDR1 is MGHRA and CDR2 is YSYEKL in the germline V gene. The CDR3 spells CASSNYRGSTEAFF. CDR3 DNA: TGCGCCAGCAGCAATTACAGGGGGAGCACTGAAGCTTTCTTT.

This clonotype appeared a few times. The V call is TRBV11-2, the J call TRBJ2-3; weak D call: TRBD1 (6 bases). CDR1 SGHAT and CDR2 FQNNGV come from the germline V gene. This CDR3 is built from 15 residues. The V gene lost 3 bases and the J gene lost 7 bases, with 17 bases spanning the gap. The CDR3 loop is CASSFRDMTGHTQYF. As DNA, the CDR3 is TGTGCCAGCAGCTTTCGGGACATGACTGGCCATACGCAGTATTTT.

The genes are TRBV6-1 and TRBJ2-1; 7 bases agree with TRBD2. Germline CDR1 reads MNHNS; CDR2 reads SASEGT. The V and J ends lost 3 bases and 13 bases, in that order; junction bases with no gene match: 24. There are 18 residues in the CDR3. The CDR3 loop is CASSEGKASGTFGETQFF. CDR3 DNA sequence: TGTGCCAGCAGTGAGGGTAAGGCTAGCGGTACATTCGGCGAGACCCAGTTCTTC.

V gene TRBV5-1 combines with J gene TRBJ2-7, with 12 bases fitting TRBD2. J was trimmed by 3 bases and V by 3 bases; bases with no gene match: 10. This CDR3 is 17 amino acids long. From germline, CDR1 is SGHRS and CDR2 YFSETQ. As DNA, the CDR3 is TGCGCCAGCAGCTCCGTTCTAGCGGGAGGGCCGTTCTACGAGCAGTACTTC. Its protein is CASSSVLAGGPFYEQYF.

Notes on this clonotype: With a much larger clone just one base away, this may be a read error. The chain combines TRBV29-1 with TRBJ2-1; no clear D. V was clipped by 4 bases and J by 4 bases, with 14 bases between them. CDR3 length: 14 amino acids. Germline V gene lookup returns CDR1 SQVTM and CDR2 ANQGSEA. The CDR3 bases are TGCAGCGTTGGCCTATGCACAGAGTACAATGAGCAGTTCTTC. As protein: CSVGLCTEYNEQFF.

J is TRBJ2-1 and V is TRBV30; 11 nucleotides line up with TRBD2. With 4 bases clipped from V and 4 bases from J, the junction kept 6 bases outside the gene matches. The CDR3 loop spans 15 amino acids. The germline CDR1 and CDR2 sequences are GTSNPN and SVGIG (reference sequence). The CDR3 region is CAWIVAGGAYNEQFF. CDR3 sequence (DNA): TGTGCCTGGATAGTAGCGGGAGGGGCTTACAATGAGCAGTTCTTC.

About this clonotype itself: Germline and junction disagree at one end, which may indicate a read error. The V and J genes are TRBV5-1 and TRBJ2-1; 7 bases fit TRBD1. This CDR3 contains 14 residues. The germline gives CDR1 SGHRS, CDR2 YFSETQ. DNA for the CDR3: TGCGCCAGCAGCTTGGGACAGGGTATGAATGGGCAGTTCTTC. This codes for CASSLGQGMNGQFF. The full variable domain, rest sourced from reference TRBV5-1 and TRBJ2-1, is KAGVTQTPRYLIKTRGQQVTLSCSPISGHRSVSWYQQTPGQGLQFLFEYFSETQRNKGNFPGRFSGRQFSNSRSEMNVSTLELGDSALYLCASSLGQGMNGQFFGPGTRLTVL.

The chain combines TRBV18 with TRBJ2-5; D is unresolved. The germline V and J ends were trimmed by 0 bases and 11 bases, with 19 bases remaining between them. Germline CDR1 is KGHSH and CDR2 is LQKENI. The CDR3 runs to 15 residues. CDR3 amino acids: CASSPPAVGYNEQYF. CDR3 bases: TGTGCCAGCTCACCACCAGCAGTCGGGTACAATGAGCAGTACTTC.

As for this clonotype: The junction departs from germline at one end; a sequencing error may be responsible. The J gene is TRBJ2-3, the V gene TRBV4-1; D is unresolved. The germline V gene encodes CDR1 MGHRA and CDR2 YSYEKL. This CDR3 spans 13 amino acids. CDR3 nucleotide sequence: TGCGCCGGCAGACTGGCGAGCACAGATACGCAGTATTTT. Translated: CAGRLASTDTQYF.

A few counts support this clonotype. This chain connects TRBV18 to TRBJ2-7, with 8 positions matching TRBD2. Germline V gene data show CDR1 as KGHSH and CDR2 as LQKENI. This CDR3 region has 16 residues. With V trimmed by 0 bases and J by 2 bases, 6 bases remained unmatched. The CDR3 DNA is TGTGCCAGCTCACCACCAGGCGGGGGGTGGACCTACGAGCAGTACTTC. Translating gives CASSPPGGGWTYEQYF.

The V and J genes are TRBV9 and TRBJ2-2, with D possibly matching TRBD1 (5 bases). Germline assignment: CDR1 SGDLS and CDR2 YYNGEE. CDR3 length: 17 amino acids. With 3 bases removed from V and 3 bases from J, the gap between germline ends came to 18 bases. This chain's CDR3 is CASSEWVGALDTGELFF. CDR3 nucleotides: TGTGCCAGCAGCGAGTGGGTAGGGGCCCTTGACACCGGGGAGCTGTTTTTT.

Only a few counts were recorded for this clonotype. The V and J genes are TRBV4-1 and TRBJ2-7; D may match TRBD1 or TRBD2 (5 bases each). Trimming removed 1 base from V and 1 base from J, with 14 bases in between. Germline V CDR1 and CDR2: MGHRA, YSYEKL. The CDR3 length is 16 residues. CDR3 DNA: TGCGCCAGCAGCCAAGGCCGGGGCCTCGAATCCTACGAGCAGTACTTC. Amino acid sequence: CASSQGRGLESYEQYF.

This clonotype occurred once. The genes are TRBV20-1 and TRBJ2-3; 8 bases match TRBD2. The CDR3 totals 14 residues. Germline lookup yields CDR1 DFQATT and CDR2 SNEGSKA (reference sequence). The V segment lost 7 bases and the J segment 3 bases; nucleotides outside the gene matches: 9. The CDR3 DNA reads TGCAGTGTTCACCTAGCGGGTTCGACAGATACGCAGTATTTT. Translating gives CSVHLAGSTDTQYF.

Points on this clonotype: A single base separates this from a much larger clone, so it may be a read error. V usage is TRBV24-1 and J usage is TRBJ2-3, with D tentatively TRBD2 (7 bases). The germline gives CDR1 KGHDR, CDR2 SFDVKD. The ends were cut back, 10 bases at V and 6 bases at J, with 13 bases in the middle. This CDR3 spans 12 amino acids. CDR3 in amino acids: CATGGGLDTQYF. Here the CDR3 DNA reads TGTGCCACGGGAGGGGGGCTTGATACGCAGTATTTT.

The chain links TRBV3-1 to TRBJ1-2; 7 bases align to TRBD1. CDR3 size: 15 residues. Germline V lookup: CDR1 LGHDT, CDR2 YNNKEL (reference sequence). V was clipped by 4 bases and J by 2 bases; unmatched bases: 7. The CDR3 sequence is CASSLRDRQNYGYTF. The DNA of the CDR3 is TGTGCCAGCAGCCTCCGGGACAGACAGAACTATGGCTACACCTTC.

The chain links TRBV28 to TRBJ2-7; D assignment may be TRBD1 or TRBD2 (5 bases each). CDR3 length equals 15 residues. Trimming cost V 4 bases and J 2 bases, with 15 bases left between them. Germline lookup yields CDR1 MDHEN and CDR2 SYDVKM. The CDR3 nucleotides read TGTGCCAGCAGTTCATGGGGGACCCTAACCTACGAGCAGTACTTC. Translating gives CASSSWGTLTYEQYF.

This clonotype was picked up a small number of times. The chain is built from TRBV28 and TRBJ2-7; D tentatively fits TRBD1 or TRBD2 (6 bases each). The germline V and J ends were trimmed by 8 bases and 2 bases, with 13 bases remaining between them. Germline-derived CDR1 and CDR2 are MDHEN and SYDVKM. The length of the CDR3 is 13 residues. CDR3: CASLGGRAYEQYF. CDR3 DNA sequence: TGTGCCAGCCTAGGGGGGCGAGCCTACGAGCAGTACTTC.

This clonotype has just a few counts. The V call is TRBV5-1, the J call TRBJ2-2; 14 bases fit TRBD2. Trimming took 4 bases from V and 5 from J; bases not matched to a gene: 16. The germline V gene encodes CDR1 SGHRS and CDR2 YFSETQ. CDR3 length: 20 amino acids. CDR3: CASSDRTGLAGGLRTGELFF. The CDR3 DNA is TGCGCCAGCAGCGATCGAACTGGACTAGCGGGGGGCCTCAGGACCGGGGAGCTGTTTTTT.

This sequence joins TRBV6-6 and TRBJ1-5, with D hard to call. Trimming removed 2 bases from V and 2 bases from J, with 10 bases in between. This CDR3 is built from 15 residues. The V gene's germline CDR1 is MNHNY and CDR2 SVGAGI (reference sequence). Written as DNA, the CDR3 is TGTGCCAGCAGTTACGGTAATGGGGGCAATCAGCCCCAGCATTTT. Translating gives CASSYGNGGNQPQHF.

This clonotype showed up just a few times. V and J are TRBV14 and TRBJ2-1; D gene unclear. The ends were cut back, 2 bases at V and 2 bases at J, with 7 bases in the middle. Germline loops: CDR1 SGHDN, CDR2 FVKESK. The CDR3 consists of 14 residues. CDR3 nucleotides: TGTGCCAGCAGCCAACATTTAACCTACAATGAGCAGTTCTTC. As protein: CASSQHLTYNEQFF. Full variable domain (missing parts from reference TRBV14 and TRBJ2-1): EAGVTQFPSHSVIEKGQTVTLRCDPISGHDNLYWYRRVMGKEIKFLLHFVKESKQDESGMPNNRFLAERTGGTYSTLKVQPAELEDSGVYFCASSQHLTYNEQFFGPGTRLTVL.

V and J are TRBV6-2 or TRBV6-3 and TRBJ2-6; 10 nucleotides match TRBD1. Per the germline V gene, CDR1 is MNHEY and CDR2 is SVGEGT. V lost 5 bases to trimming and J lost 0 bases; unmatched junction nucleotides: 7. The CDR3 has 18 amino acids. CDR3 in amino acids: CASSPDRGFPSGANVLTF. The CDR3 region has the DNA TGTGCCAGCAGTCCGGACAGGGGGTTTCCCTCTGGGGCCAACGTCCTGACTTTC.

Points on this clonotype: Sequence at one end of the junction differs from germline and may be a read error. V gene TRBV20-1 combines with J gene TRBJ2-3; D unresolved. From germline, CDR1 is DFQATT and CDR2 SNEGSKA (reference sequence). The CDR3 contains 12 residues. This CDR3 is CSARDVPDMQYF. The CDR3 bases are TGCAGTGCTAGAGATGTACCAGATATGCAGTATTTT.

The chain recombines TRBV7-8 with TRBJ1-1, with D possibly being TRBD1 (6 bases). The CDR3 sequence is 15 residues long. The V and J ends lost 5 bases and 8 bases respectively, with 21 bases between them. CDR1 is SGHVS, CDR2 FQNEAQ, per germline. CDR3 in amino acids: CASSPRTERYGEAFF. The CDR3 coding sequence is TGTGCCAGCAGCCCTAGGACAGAGAGATACGGAGAAGCTTTCTTT.

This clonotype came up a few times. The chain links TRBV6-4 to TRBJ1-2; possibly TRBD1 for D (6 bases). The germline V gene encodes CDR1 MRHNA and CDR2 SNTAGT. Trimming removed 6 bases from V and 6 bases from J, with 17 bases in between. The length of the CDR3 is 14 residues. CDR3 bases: TGTGCCAGCAGCTGGGGGCAGGGAGGCGATGGCTACACCTTC. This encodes CASSWGQGGDGYTF.

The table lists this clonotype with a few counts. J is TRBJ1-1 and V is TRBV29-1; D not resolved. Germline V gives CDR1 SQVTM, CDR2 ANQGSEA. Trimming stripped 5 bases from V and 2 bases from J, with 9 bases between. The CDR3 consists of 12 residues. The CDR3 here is CSVSPVNTEAFF. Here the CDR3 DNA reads TGCAGCGTTTCACCGGTCAACACTGAAGCTTTCTTT.

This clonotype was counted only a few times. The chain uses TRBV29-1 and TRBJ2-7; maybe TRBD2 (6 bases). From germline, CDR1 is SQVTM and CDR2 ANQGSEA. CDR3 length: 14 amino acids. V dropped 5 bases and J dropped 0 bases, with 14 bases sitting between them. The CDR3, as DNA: TGCAGCGTTCTGGGACTCTTGGACTCCTACGAGCAGTACTTC. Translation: CSVLGLLDSYEQYF.